This T cell receptor beta chain was found in a study of OX40 agonist ivuxolimab in advanced cancers. Looking at the study overall: Patients with hepatocellular carcinoma, melanoma, renal cell or head and neck cancer made up the dose-escalation patients. The mean age was roughly 60 years, ranging from about 20 to 90, with around four fifths of participants male. Three patients showed partial responses: one hepatocellular carcinoma and two cutaneous melanoma cases.

V was trimmed by 3 bases and J by 5 bases, leaving 13 bases between them. The CDR3 is 14 amino acids. CDR1 SNHLY and CDR2 FYNNEI come from the germline V gene. This table comes from immunoSEQ multiplex PCR, and its TCRdb copy is limited to in-frame clones, with some not included. The sample comprises roughly 30,000 clones, nearly 95% of which are singletons, and just under 9.5% rests with the top ten. This chain joins TRBV2 and TRBJ1-2; the D is unclear. The starting material was CD4+ or CD8+ T cells sorted from blood, obtained in a trial of the OX40 agonist ivuxolimab. The clonotype comes from an adult with an advanced solid tumor such as melanoma, head and neck, liver or kidney cancer. The chain's CDR3 is CASSEDRQDYGYTF. CDR3 bases: TGTGCCAGCAGTGAGGACCGACAAGATTATGGCTACACCTTC.